Listed below are T cell receptor beta chains from one sample, sequenced in a study of T cell responses to AZD1222 COVID-19 vaccine. Here immunoSEQ multiplex PCR was the method, and the copy in TCRdb shows in-frame clones only, minus some. The repertoire has about 64,000 clones, around nine tenths of them found once; the top ten carry approximately 6.3%. The material sequenced was peripheral blood, taken 28 days after the second dose of the MenACWY control vaccine. All receptors come from an adult who received the MenACWY meningococcal vaccine as a control. The CDR3 runs from the conserved cysteine through the conserved F or W. D genes are given only for firm matches. The size field is filled for only some rows; it gives once, few, many or a size class.

J | V | size | D | DNA | CDR3
TRBJ1-2 | TRBV11-1 | - | - | TGTGCCAGCAGCTTGGGAGCCGATGGGGGGAACTATGGCTACACCTTC | CASSLGADGGNYGYTF
TRBJ2-7 | TRBV5-5 | - | TRBD2 | TGTGCCAGCAGAAGGCTAGCGGGAGGGGACGAGCAGTACTTC | CASRRLAGGDEQYF
TRBJ2-2 | TRBV5-5 | - | - | TGTGCCAGCAGCTTGGACGGGGACATAGCTACCGGGGAGCTGTTTTTT | CASSLDGDIATGELFF
TRBJ2-1 | TRBV19 | - | - | TGTGCCAGCCGCTCCACAGGGTTGAATGAGCAGTTCTTC | CASRSTGLNEQFF
TRBJ2-6 | TRBV2 | - | - | TGTGCCAGCAGTGACAGACCGGCTGGGGCCAACGTCCTGACTTTC | CASSDRPAGANVLTF
TRBJ1-5 | TRBV27 | - | - | TGTGCCAGCAAAAGTGGTAGTCAGCCCCAGCATTTT | CASKSGSQPQHF
TRBJ2-7 | TRBV28 | - | - | TGTGCCAGCAGCATCCCCGGGGCGGCCTACGAGCAGTACTTC | CASSIPGAAYEQYF
TRBJ2-7 | TRBV3-1/TRBV3-2 | - | TRBD1 | TGTGCCAGCAGCCAAGGGACAGGGTGGGCCTACGAGCAGTACTTC | CASSQGTGWAYEQYF
TRBJ2-1 | TRBV29-1 | - | - | TGCAGCGTTGAGGTGGGGCGAGGGGTCGGGGATGAGCAGTTCTTC | CSVEVGRGVGDEQFF
TRBJ2-3 | TRBV19 | - | - | TGTGCCAGTAGTATCTGGGGGAGCACAGATACGCAGTATTTT | CASSIWGSTDTQYF
TRBJ1-1 | TRBV19 | - | TRBD1 | TGTGCCAGTAGTGGGTGGACAGGTCGGAGTGAAGCTTTCTTT | CASSGWTGRSEAFF
TRBJ1-5 | TRBV6-6 | - | - | TGTGCCAGCAGTTACAAGGTTTTAAGCAATCAGCCCCAGCATTTT | CASSYKVLSNQPQHF
TRBJ1-6 | TRBV2 | medium-sized | TRBD1 | TGTGCCAGCAGTATCGGACAGGGGTTCGGTTCACCCCTCCACTTT | CASSIGQGFGSPLHF
TRBJ1-4 | TRBV30 | - | - | TGTGCCTGGAGAAGCCGTCGGGAAAAACTGTTTTTT | CAWRSRREKLFF
TRBJ1-1 | TRBV2 | - | - | TGTGCCAGCATTGAGAGACGGGCTTTCTTT | CASIERRAFF
TRBJ2-7 | TRBV25-1 | - | TRBD2 | TGTGCCAGCAGTGATTGGACTAGCGGGATTATCGACGAGCAGTACTTC | CASSDWTSGIIDEQYF
TRBJ2-1 | TRBV7-3 | - | TRBD2 | TGTGCCAGCAGTTCGACTAGCGGGAGCTACAATGAGCAGTTCTTC | CASSSTSGSYNEQFF
TRBJ2-5 | TRBV7-9 | - | - | TGTGCCAGCAGCTTAGCCCGAGAACAAGAGACCCAGTACTTC | CASSLAREQETQYF
TRBJ1-1 | TRBV18 | few | - | TGTGCCAGCTCATCCTCCCCAGGGGTGGTCACTGAAGCTTTCTTT | CASSSSPGVVTEAFF
TRBJ1-2 | TRBV30 | - | - | TGTGCCTGGAATTTGGGGGTCGGGGGTGCCTTC | CAWNLGVGGAF
TRBJ2-3 | TRBV9 | - | - | TGTGCCAGCAGCGACTTCCGAGGGGAGTCATGGCAGAGAAGGTATACGCAGTATTTT | CASSDFRGESWQRRYTQYF
TRBJ1-6 | TRBV10-3 | - | TRBD1 | TGTGCCATCAGAGGGACAGGGGATAGTTCACCCCTCCACTTT | CAIRGTGDSSPLHF
TRBJ1-3 | TRBV7-6 | - | - | TGTGCCAGCAGCTTAGGCAAGGACGCTGGAAACACCATATATTTT | CASSLGKDAGNTIYF
TRBJ2-1 | TRBV6-5 | - | TRBD2 | TGTGCCAGCAGTTCCGGGACTAGCGGGGGGGATGGGCAGTTCTTC | CASSSGTSGGDGQFF
TRBJ2-1 | TRBV5-1 | - | TRBD2 | TGCGCCAGCAGCTTCCTCTCGCGGGAGATGGAGCAGTTCTTC | CASSFLSREMEQFF
TRBJ1-1 | TRBV9 | - | - | TGTGCCAGCAGCGCCTCCCCCGGCCAGGTCAAAGCTTTCTTT | CASSASPGQVKAFF
TRBJ2-7 | TRBV28 | - | - | TGTGCCAGCAGCTTTACGGGGGAGCTATACGAGCAGTACTTC | CASSFTGELYEQYF